The T cell receptor (beta chain) described here comes from a study of blood T cell repertoires in COVID-19. V dropped 4 bases and J dropped 2; count of bases not matched to a gene: 5. The CDR3 is 16 amino acids. From germline, CDR1 is SGHTA and CDR2 FQGNSA. Assay used: immunoSEQ multiplex PCR; TCRdb lists only in-frame clones, some missing. The sample lists 150,000 to 200,000 clones; roughly 87% were seen once. Cohort allocation depended upon clinical history that participants reported. This TCR was sampled from a woman in her twenties or thirties who had recovered from COVID-19. The J gene is TRBJ2-3, the V gene TRBV7-2, with 11 bases that match TRBD2. Sequencing was performed on PBMCs or T cells enriched from blood (not recorded which). The CDR3 nucleotides are TGTGCCAGCAGCTCGGGGACTAGCGGTTACACAGATACGCAGTATTTT. This encodes CASSSGTSGYTDTQYF.